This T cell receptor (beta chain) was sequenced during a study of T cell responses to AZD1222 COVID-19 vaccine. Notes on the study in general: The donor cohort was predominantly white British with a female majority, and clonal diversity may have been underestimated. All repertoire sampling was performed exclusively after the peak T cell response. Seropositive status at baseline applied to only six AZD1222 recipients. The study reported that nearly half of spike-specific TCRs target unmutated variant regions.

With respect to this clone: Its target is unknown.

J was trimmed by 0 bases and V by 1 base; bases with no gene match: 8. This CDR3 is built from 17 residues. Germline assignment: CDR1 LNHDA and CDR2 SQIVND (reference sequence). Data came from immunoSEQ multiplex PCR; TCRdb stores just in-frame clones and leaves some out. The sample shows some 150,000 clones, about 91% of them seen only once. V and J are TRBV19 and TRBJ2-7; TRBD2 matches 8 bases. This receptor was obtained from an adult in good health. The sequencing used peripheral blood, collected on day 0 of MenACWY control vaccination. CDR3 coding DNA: TGTGCCAGTAGTATAGGCCACACTAGCGGTCGCTCCTACGAGCAGTACTTC. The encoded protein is CASSIGHTSGRSYEQYF. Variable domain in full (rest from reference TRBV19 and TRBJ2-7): DGGITQSPKYLFRKEGQNVTLSCEQNLNHDAMYWYRQDPGQGLRLIYYSQIVNDFQKGDIAEGYSVSREKKESFPLTVTSAQKNPTAFYLCASSIGHTSGRSYEQYFGPGTRLTVT.